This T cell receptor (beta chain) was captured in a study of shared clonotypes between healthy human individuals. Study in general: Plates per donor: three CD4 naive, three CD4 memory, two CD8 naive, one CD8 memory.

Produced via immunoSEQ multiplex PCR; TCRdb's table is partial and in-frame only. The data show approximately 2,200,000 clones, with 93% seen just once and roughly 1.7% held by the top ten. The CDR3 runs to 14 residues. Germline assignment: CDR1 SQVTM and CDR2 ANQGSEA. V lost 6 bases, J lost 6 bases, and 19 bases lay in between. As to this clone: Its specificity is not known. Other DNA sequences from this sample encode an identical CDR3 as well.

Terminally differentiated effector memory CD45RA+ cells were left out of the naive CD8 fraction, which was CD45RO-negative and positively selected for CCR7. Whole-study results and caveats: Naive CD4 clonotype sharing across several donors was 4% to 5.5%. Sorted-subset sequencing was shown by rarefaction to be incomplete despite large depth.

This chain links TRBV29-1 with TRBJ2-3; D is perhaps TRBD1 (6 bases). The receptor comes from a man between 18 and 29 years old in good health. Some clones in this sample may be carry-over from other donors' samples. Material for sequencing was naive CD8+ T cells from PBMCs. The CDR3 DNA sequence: TGCAGCGTCGATCTTACAGGGCCAACGGATACGCAGTATTTT. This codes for CSVDLTGPTDTQYF.